This T cell receptor beta chain was sequenced during a study of response to subunit inactivated influenza vaccine. Findings and caveats of the study: That few new T cells are recruited by each seasonal influenza vaccination was the authors' suggestion.

TCRdb redid the calling of the RT-PCR reads with MiXCR, one entry per CDR3 protein. This sample yields 560,000 or so distinct CDR3 sequences, of which 6.5% to 8% are seen a single time; roughly 13% belongs to the top ten. The germline V and J ends were trimmed by 0 bases and 3 bases, with 5 bases remaining between them. CDR1 and CDR2 (germline): LGHNA, YSLEER. This CDR3 region has 14 residues. This clonotype was seen at least ten times. The antigen is undetermined. The chain uses TRBV4-3 and TRBJ2-2; no firm D call. Sample: PBMCs from blood, taken 23 months after vaccination. This clonotype originated in a man between 45 and 75 years old who received an inactivated influenza vaccine. The CDR3 protein is CASSQDWHTGELFF. The CDR3 DNA sequence: TGCGCCAGCAGCCAAGACTGGCACACCGGGGAGCTGTTTTTT.